The 13 T cell receptor beta chains below come from one sample, sequenced in a study of blood T cell repertoires in COVID-19. The repertoire was sequenced with immunoSEQ multiplex PCR; TCRdb's copy has only in-frame clones and lacks some. This sample has some 120,000 clones, with more than 75% found just once. The sample comprised peripheral blood. The receptor source for this set is a man aged 35 to 55 with acute or convalescent COVID-19.

The genes are TRBV5-6 and TRBJ2-1; perhaps TRBD2 as D (7 bases). This CDR3 region has 16 residues. V dropped 6 bases and J dropped 7 bases, with 23 bases sitting between them. Looked up from germline, CDR1 is SGHDT and CDR2 is YYEEEE. For the CDR3, the DNA is TGTGCCAGCAACCATCTTCCGGGGGGCTGGGGGAATGAGCAGTTCTTC. Encoded protein: CASNHLPGGWGNEQFF.

The chain recombines TRBV5-4 with TRBJ2-1; possibly TRBD1 for D (8 bases). Germline CDR1 is SGHNT and CDR2 is YYREEE (reference sequence). Deletions cut 4 bases from V and 7 bases from J, with 18 bases between. There are 15 residues in the CDR3. CDR3 sequence reads: CASSPTGEGRNEQFF. The CDR3 coding sequence is TGTGCCAGCAGCCCGACAGGGGAGGGCCGGAATGAGCAGTTCTTC. Drawing the rest from reference TRBV5-4 and TRBJ2-1, the complete variable domain is ETGVTQSPTHLIKTRGQQVTLRCSSQSGHNTVSWYQQALGQGPQFIFQYYREEENGRGNFPPRFSGLQFPNYSSELNVNALELDDSALYLCASSPTGEGRNEQFFGPGTRLTVL.

The CDR3 reads CASSPRGDLRGYTF. The CDR3 DNA follows: TGTGCCAGCAGCCCCAGGGGGGATTTAAGGGGCTACACCTTC. V is TRBV6-5 and J is TRBJ1-2; 7 bases are a match to TRBD1. The V segment lost 6 bases and the J segment 8 bases; nucleotides outside the gene matches: 12. The CDR3 sequence is 14 residues long. Looked up from germline, CDR1 is MNHEY and CDR2 is SVGAGI.

In its sample, this clone was seen a few times. The chain is built from TRBV19 and TRBJ1-4, with TRBD1 matching 7 bases. CDR1 and CDR2 (germline): LNHDA, SQIVND (reference sequence). J lost 4 bases, V lost 7 bases, and 6 bases had no gene match. This CDR3 is 14 amino acids long. CDR3 sequence: CASTMDRSNEKLFF. The CDR3 coding sequence is TGTGCCAGTACCATGGACAGGAGTAATGAAAAACTGTTTTTT.

This sequence joins TRBV29-1 and TRBJ2-7, with D possibly TRBD1 on 6 matching bases. Looked up from germline, CDR1 is SQVTM and CDR2 is ANQGSEA. This CDR3 has 12 residues. The V end was cut by 4 bases, the J end by 5 bases, with 12 bases between. In DNA, the CDR3 is TGCAGCGTTGCGAGGGGGTGGGACGAGCAGTACTTC. This codes for CSVARGWDEQYF.

V gene TRBV28 combines with J gene TRBJ1-5; D unresolved. V dropped 5 bases and J dropped 2 bases, with 7 bases sitting between them. From germline, CDR1 is MDHEN and CDR2 SYDVKM. The CDR3 is made up of 13 amino acids. The CDR3 DNA sequence: TGTGCCAGCAGTCCAGGCGGCAATCAGCCCCAGCATTTT. This codes for CASSPGGNQPQHF.

This chain uses TRBV7-3 with TRBJ2-5; 7 bases are shared with TRBD2. This CDR3 is 14 amino acids long. CDR1 and CDR2 (germline): SGHTA, FQGTGA. Trimming cost V 3 bases and J 4 bases; bases outside gene matches: 5. The CDR3 sequence: CASSFGGRGETQYF. The CDR3 nucleotides are TGTGCCAGCAGCTTTGGCGGGAGAGGAGAGACCCAGTACTTC. The complete variable domain, with remaining parts taken from reference TRBV7-3 and TRBJ2-5, reads GAGVSQTPSNKVTEKGKYVELRCDPISGHTALYWYRQSLGQGPEFLIYFQGTGAADDSGLPNDRFFAVRPEGSVSTLKIQRTERGDSAVYLCASSFGGRGETQYFGPGTRLLVL.

The CDR3 loop is CASSLGRAEADTQYF. CDR3 sequence (DNA): TGTGCCAGCTCTCTCGGGAGGGCCGAGGCAGATACGCAGTATTTT. This chain connects TRBV18 to TRBJ2-3; 8 bases fit TRBD2. Germline V gene data show CDR1 as KGHSH and CDR2 as LQKENI. V dropped 6 bases and J dropped 4; count of bases not matched to a gene: 9. The CDR3 extends over 15 amino acids.

The chain couples TRBV7-2 to TRBJ2-4, with 7 bases lining up with TRBD2. This CDR3 is 11 amino acids long. CDR1 and CDR2 (germline): SGHTA, FQGNSA. V lost 8 bases and J lost 8; bases outside the gene matches: 3. The CDR3 spells CASGLEYIQYF. The CDR3 DNA reads as TGTGCCAGCGGACTAGAGTACATTCAGTACTTC.

This chain connects TRBV6-5 to TRBJ2-1, with 12 bases fitting TRBD2. The CDR3 runs to 13 residues. Germline CDR1 MNHEY, CDR2 SVGAGI. Trimming cost V 8 bases and J 7 bases; bases outside gene matches: 3. For the CDR3, the DNA is TGTGCCAGCGGACTAGCGGGGTGGAATGAGCAGTTCTTC. Translated: CASGLAGWNEQFF.

This rearrangement joins TRBV7-3 to TRBJ2-5; maybe TRBD2 (6 bases). Germline V gives CDR1 SGHTA, CDR2 FQGTGA. Trimming removed 5 bases at V and 5 bases at J, with 15 bases between. The CDR3 spans 14 residues. The CDR3 sequence: CASSPRPAGETQYF. CDR3 in DNA: TGTGCCAGCAGCCCGCGGCCGGCGGGGGAGACCCAGTACTTC.

The genes are TRBV2 and TRBJ1-6; D is unresolved. Germline values: CDR1 SNHLY, CDR2 FYNNEI. Trimming cost V 5 bases and J 3 bases, with 14 bases left between them. The CDR3 is made up of 16 amino acids. The CDR3 DNA follows: TGTGCCAGCAGTCCACGGGCCGGGGACTATAATTCACCCCTCCACTTT. Translated: CASSPRAGDYNSPLHF.

This clone came up a few times. The chain recombines TRBV5-4 with TRBJ2-1, with D perhaps matching TRBD2 (6 bases). The CDR3 contains 15 residues. Germline V CDR1 and CDR2: SGHNT, YYREEE (reference sequence). The V end lost 6 bases, the J end lost 2 bases, and 15 bases lay between the germline ends. CDR3: CASTPGLQTYNEQFF. DNA of the CDR3: TGTGCCAGCACCCCGGGACTGCAAACCTACAATGAGCAGTTCTTC.